This T cell receptor (beta chain) was sequenced in a study of T cell responses to AZD1222 COVID-19 vaccine. Study-wide points: Across the whole spike, CD4 TCRs peaked at regions 160-218 and 743-854. Repertoires were obtained only post-peak T cell response. Among those given AZD1222, only 6 or 7 were seropositive at baseline.

A word on this clone: Its cognate antigen is unknown.

Sequenced by immunoSEQ multiplex PCR; TCRdb stores in-frame clones only, minus some. The table has under 150,000 clones, around 90% seen once. Germline lookup yields CDR1 SNHLY and CDR2 FYNNEI. V was cut by 4 bases and J by 2 bases, with 11 bases left in between. This CDR3 spans 14 amino acids. Investigators merged groups given second doses at roughly 4 or roughly 12 weeks. The V and J genes are TRBV2 and TRBJ2-5, with D perhaps matching TRBD1 (5 bases). The TCR comes from an adult who received the AZD1222 COVID-19 vaccine. The sequencing here drew on peripheral blood, taken 28 days after the second AZD1222 dose. The chain's CDR3 is CASSVVGPQETQYF. In nucleotides, the CDR3 is TGTGCCAGCAGTGTTGTGGGGCCTCAAGAGACCCAGTACTTC. Full variable domain (outside the CDR3, taken from reference TRBV2 and TRBJ2-5): EPEVTQTPSHQVTQMGQEVILRCVPISNHLYFYWYRQILGQKVEFLVSFYNNEISEKSEIFDDQFSVERPDGSNFTLKIRSTKLEDSAMYFCASSVVGPQETQYFGPGTRLLVL.